This TCR beta chain was obtained from a study of shared clonotypes between healthy human individuals. Overall study results and limits: It was the non-shared clonotypes that had lower generation probabilities than clonotypes shared by all four donors. Rarefaction gave evidence that sorted-subset sequencing remained incomplete despite large depth.

CDR3 length: 14 residues. V was pared by 4 bases and J by 8 bases, with 16 bases between. Germline CDR1 and CDR2: SGHRS and YFSETQ. As for this clone: No antigen is known for it.

Profiling relied on immunoSEQ multiplex PCR, and the TCRdb table lists in-frame clones only, not all of them. Among roughly 700,000 clones listed, roughly 70% were seen once. The sample was memory CD4+ T cells sorted from blood. Stated subset: CD45RA-negative fraction. V and J are TRBV5-1 and TRBJ2-1; TRBD2 might be the D (6 bases). The sequence derives from a woman aged 25 to 39 in good health. The CDR3 region has the DNA TGCGCCAGCAGCCTAAGGGGAGGTGTGGATGAGCAGTTCTTC. It translates to CASSLRGGVDEQFF.